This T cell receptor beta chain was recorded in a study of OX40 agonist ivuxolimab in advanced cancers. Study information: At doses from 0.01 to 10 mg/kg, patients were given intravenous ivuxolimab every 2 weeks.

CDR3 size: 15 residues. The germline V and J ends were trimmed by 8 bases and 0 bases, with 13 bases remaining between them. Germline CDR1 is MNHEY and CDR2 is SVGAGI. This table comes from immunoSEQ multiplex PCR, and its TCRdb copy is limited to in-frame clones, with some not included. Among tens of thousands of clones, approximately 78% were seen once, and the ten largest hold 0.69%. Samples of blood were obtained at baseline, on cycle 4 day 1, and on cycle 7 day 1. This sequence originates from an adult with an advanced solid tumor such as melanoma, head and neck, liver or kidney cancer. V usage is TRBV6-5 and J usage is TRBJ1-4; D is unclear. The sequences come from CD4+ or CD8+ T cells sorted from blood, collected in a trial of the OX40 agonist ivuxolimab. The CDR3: CASRLDGATNEKLFF. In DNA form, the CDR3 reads TGTGCCAGCCGATTAGACGGGGCAACTAATGAAAAACTGTTTTTT.